The 20 T cell receptor beta chains below come from one sample, sequenced in a study of T cells in localized non-small cell lung cancer. Sequencing was performed with immunoSEQ multiplex PCR; in TCRdb, only in-frame clones are kept and a portion is missing. This sample has tens of thousands of clones; approximately 90% occur once, and the top ten carry less than 8.5%. The source was peripheral blood, collected before any cancer treatment. The source is a woman aged 35-75 years with stage I lung adenocarcinoma.

V is TRBV9 and J is TRBJ2-1; 7 bases are a match to TRBD2. Germline loops: CDR1 SGDLS, CDR2 YYNGEE. CDR3 size: 16 residues. V was pared by 6 bases and J by 4 bases, with 13 bases of the junction left unmatched. The CDR3 region has the DNA TGTGCCAGCACCCAGCGGGACCGCCTAGGGTACAATGAGCAGTTCTTC. It specifies CASTQRDRLGYNEQFF. The full variable domain, its missing parts supplied by reference TRBV9 and TRBJ2-1, is DSGVTQTPKHLITATGQRVTLRCSPRSGDLSVYWYQQSLDQGLQFLIQYYNGEERAKGNILERFSAQQFPDLHSELNLSSLELGDSALYFCASTQRDRLGYNEQFFGPGTRLTVL.

This clone has just one count. This chain joins TRBV2 and TRBJ1-4, with TRBD1 matching over 8 bases. The junction had 8 bases not matched to a gene; V was cut back by 6 bases and J by 5 bases. CDR1 SNHLY and CDR2 FYNNEI come from the germline V gene. The CDR3 is 15 residues long. CDR3 in DNA: TGTGCCAGCAGGGACAGGGCCTCTGGGAATGAAAAACTGTTTTTT. Translated: CASRDRASGNEKLFF.

This clone occurred a few times. The chain is built from TRBV9 and TRBJ1-2, with no clear D. CDR1 is SGDLS, CDR2 YYNGEE, per germline. The CDR3 covers 11 residues. The V gene lost 4 bases and the J gene lost 6 bases, with 7 bases spanning the gap. The CDR3 reads CASSSPDGYTF. The CDR3 DNA reads as TGTGCCAGCAGCTCTCCGGATGGCTACACCTTC.

V is TRBV18 and J is TRBJ1-4; D gene unclear. CDR3 size: 14 residues. Germline V CDR1 and CDR2: KGHSH, LQKENI. Trimming shortened V by 2 bases and J by 11 bases, and 15 bases separated the two germline ends. DNA of the CDR3: TGTGCCAGCTCACCAGAGAGGGTTGTAGGGAAACTGTTTTTT. Translation: CASSPERVVGKLFF.

The chain combines TRBV23-1 with TRBJ1-4; D is uncertain. TRBV23-1 falls under the ORF class, with uncertain function. V lost 4 bases, J lost 8 bases, and 20 bases lay in between. CDR3 size: 16 residues. The CDR3 reads CASSRPLRIYGEKLFF. The CDR3 nucleotides read TGCGCCAGCAGTCGTCCCCTGAGAATTTATGGAGAAAAACTGTTTTTT.

The chain is built from TRBV7-2 and TRBJ1-5; D perhaps matches TRBD1 (5 bases). Germline-derived CDR1 and CDR2 are SGHTA and FQGNSA. CDR3 length equals 15 residues. V was shortened by 5 bases and J by 0 bases, with 11 bases between the two germline ends. The DNA for the CDR3 is TGTGCCAGCAGCCCCGGGACCAATAGCAATCAGCCCCAGCATTTT. Translated, it gives CASSPGTNSNQPQHF.

The CDR3 DNA sequence: TGTGCCAGGAATACTCCGGCCCTAGCTAACTATGGCTACACCTTC. It is translated as CARNTPALANYGYTF. V is TRBV2 and J is TRBJ1-2; no firm D call. The V end was cut by 9 bases, the J end by 0 bases, with 17 bases between. The CDR3 totals 15 residues. CDR1 is SNHLY, CDR2 FYNNEI, per germline.

This chain uses TRBV5-1 with TRBJ2-5; TRBD2 matches at 7 bases. The CDR3 is 15 amino acids. Germline V gene sequence: CDR1 SGHRS, CDR2 YFSETQ. The V and J ends lost 0 bases and 4 bases, in that order; junction bases with no gene match: 6. The CDR3 sequence: CASSLASGGAETQYF. CDR3 bases: TGCGCCAGCAGCTTGGCTAGCGGCGGAGCAGAGACCCAGTACTTC.

The rearrangement links TRBV7-9 to TRBJ1-2; D ambiguous. This CDR3 has 13 residues. Trimming took off 3 bases at V and 3 bases at J, with 8 bases between the two ends. Germline CDR1 is SEHNR and CDR2 is FQNEAQ (reference sequence). Written as DNA, the CDR3 is TGTGCCAGCAGCTTCGGACGGGACTATGGCTACACCTTC. Translation gives CASSFGRDYGYTF.

J is TRBJ2-2 and V is TRBV9; 10 bases match TRBD1. The CDR3 length is 14 residues. J gave up 11 bases and V 4 bases, and 8 bases lay outside the gene matches. The germline V gene encodes CDR1 SGDLS and CDR2 YYNGEE. CDR3 in DNA: TGTGCCAGCAGCTCAAGGACAGGGGGAGTCGAGCTGTTTTTT. Amino acids: CASSSRTGGVELFF.

This sequence joins TRBV2 and TRBJ2-6; D not resolved. CDR1 SNHLY and CDR2 FYNNEI come from the germline V gene. The germline V and J ends were trimmed by 8 bases and 0 bases, with 20 bases remaining between them. This CDR3 is 18 amino acids long. The CDR3 sequence: CASSLEQVQNSGANVLTF. The CDR3 DNA follows: TGTGCCAGCTCACTGGAGCAGGTGCAAAACTCTGGGGCCAACGTCCTGACTTTC.

The V and J genes are TRBV28 and TRBJ2-2; no clear D. CDR1 is MDHEN, CDR2 SYDVKM, per germline. Trimming stripped 3 bases from V and 4 bases from J, with 6 bases between. This CDR3 region has 13 residues. CDR3 nucleotide sequence: TGTGCCAGCAGTTTGGCAGTCACCGGGGAGCTGTTTTTT. Its protein product is CASSLAVTGELFF.

V usage is TRBV2 and J usage is TRBJ2-2, with D possibly being TRBD1 (5 bases). V was trimmed by 5 bases and J by 5 bases, leaving 12 bases between them. CDR1 and CDR2 (germline): SNHLY, FYNNEI. This CDR3 contains 14 residues. CDR3 in amino acids: CASSSLGLTGELFF. The CDR3 nucleotides read TGTGCCAGCAGTAGTTTGGGGCTAACCGGGGAGCTGTTTTTT.

There are a few counts of this clone. The chain combines TRBV14 with TRBJ2-1, with no clear D. This CDR3 contains 15 residues. Germline CDR1 and CDR2: SGHDN and FVKESK. V lost 4 bases and J 3 bases, leaving 13 bases between the germline ends. The CDR3 coding sequence is TGTGCCAGCAGCCGTCAATGGGTTGGCTACAATGAGCAGTTCTTC. It is translated as CASSRQWVGYNEQFF.

This clone appeared a single time. This chain uses TRBV28 with TRBJ1-1; D remains ambiguous. Trimming cost V 2 bases and J 4 bases, with 11 bases left between them. The CDR3 is 14 residues long. In germline, CDR1 is MDHEN, CDR2 SYDVKM. The CDR3 nucleotides read TGTGCCAGCAGTTTACCCGGGAGTGTCACTGAAGCTTTCTTT. Translation: CASSLPGSVTEAFF.

Only one count was recorded for this clone. The chain couples TRBV7-9 to TRBJ2-7; 7 nucleotides align to TRBD1. This CDR3 has 14 amino acids. V shed 2 bases and J 2 bases; nucleotides not matched to a gene: 3. Germline CDR1 reads SEHNR; CDR2 reads FQNEAQ (reference sequence). The CDR3 nucleotides are TGTGCCAGCAGCTTAATAAGGGGGCCCTACGAGCAGTACTTC. Translation gives CASSLIRGPYEQYF.

This chain links TRBV5-1 with TRBJ2-1; no clear D. Trimming stripped 0 bases from V and 5 bases from J, with 6 bases between. The CDR3 runs 13 residues. Germline V gene sequence: CDR1 SGHRS, CDR2 YFSETQ. In DNA, the CDR3 is TGCGCCAGCAGCTTGGGCAGCGACAATGAGCAGTTCTTC. Its translation is CASSLGSDNEQFF.

The chain is built from TRBV6-6 and TRBJ1-2; weak D call: TRBD1 (5 bases). The CDR3 spans 13 residues. Trimming shortened V by 8 bases and J by 2 bases, and 12 bases separated the two germline ends. Germline loops: CDR1 MNHNY, CDR2 SVGAGI (reference sequence). CDR3 nucleotides: TGTGCCAGCGACAGATCAGCGAACTATGGCTACACCTTC. Protein: CASDRSANYGYTF.

The chain has TRBV2 and TRBJ2-1; 8 nucleotides agree with TRBD2. This CDR3 is 15 amino acids long. The V gene's germline CDR1 is SNHLY and CDR2 FYNNEI. V was pared by 8 bases and J by 3 bases, with 9 bases of the junction left unmatched. The CDR3, as DNA: TGTGCCAGCGGACGGAGCGGGGGCCGCTACAATGAGCAGTTCTTC. Its translation: CASGRSGGRYNEQFF.

The chain has TRBV7-9 and TRBJ2-7; 10 bases line up with TRBD1. This CDR3 has 17 amino acids. Germline V lookup: CDR1 SEHNR, CDR2 FQNEAQ (reference sequence). The V segment lost 0 bases and the J segment 1 base; nucleotides outside the gene matches: 6. Written as DNA, the CDR3 is TGTGCCAGCAGCTTAGCTCGACAGGGGGCTCATTCCTACGAGCAGTACTTC. Translation gives CASSLARQGAHSYEQYF.